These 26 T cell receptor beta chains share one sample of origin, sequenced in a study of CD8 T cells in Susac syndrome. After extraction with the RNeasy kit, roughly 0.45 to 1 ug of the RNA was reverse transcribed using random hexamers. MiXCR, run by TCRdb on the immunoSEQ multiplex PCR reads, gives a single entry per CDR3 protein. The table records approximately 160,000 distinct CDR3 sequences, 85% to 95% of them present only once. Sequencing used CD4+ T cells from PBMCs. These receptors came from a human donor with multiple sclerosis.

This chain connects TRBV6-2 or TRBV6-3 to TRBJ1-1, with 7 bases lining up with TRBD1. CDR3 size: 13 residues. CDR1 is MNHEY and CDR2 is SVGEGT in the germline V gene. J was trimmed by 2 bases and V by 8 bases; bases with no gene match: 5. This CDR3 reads CASGGQLNTEAFF. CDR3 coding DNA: TGTGCCAGCGGGGGACAGCTCAACACTGAAGCTTTCTTT.

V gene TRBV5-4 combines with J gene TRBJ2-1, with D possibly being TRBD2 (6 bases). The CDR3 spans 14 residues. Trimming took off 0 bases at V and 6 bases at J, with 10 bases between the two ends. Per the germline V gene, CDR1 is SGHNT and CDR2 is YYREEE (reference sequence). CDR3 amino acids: CASSLGGAANEQFF. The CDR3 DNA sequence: TGTGCCAGCAGCTTGGGCGGGGCGGCCAATGAGCAGTTCTTC.

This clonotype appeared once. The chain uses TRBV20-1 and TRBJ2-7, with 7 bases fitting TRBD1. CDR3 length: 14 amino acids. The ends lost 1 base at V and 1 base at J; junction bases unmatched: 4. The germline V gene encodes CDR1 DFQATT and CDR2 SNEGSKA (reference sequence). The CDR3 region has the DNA TGCAGTGCTAGAGCTGGGACAGTTTCCTACGAGCAGTACTTC. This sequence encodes CSARAGTVSYEQYF.

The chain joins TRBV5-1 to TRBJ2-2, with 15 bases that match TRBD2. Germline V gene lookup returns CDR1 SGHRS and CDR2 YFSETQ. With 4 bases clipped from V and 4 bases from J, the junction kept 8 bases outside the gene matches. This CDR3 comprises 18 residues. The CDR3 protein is CASSVGLAGGPGTGELFF. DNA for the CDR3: TGCGCCAGCAGCGTAGGACTAGCGGGGGGGCCTGGCACCGGGGAGCTGTTTTTT.

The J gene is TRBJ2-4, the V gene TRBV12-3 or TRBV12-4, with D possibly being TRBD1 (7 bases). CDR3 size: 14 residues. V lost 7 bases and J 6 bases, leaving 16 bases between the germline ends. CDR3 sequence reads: CASTDGQGGNIQYF. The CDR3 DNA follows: TGTGCCAGCACCGACGGGCAGGGGGGAAACATTCAGTACTTC.

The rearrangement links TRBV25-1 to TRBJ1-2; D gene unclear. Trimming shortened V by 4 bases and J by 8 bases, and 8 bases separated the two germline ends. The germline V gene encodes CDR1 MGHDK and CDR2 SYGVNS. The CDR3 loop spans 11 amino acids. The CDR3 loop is CASSGLPGYTF. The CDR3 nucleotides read TGTGCCAGCAGTGGTTTGCCAGGCTACACCTTC.

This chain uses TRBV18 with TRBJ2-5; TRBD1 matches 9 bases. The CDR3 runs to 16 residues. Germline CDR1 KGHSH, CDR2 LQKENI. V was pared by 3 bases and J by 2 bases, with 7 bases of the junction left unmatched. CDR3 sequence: CASSPPGTGRQETQYF. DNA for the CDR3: TGTGCCAGCTCACCCCCAGGGACAGGGCGACAAGAGACCCAGTACTTC.

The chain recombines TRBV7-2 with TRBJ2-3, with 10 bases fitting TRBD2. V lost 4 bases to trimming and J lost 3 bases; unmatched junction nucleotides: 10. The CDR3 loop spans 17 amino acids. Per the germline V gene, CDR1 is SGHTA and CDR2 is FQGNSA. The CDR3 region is CASSSLGSGRWTDTQYF. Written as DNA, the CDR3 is TGTGCCAGCAGCTCACTGGGTAGCGGGAGGTGGACAGATACGCAGTATTTT.

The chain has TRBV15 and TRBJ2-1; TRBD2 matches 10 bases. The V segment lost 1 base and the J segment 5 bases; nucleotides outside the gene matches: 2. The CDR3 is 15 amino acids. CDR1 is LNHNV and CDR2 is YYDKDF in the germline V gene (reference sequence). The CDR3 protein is CATSRGSGRDNEQFF. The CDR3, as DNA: TGTGCCACCAGCAGAGGAAGCGGGAGGGACAATGAGCAGTTCTTC. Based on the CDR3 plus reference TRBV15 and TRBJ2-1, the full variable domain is DAMVIQNPRYQVTQFGKPVTLSCSQTLNHNVMYWYQQKSSQAPKLLFHYYDKDFNNEADTPDNFQSRRPNTSFCFLDIRSPGLGDTAMYLCATSRGSGRDNEQFFGPGTRLTVL.

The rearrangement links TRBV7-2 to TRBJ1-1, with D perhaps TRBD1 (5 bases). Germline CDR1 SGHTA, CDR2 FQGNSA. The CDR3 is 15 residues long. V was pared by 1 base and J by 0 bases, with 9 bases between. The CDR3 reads CASSLVAGMNTEAFF. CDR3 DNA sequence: TGTGCCAGCAGCTTAGTGGCAGGGATGAACACTGAAGCTTTCTTT.

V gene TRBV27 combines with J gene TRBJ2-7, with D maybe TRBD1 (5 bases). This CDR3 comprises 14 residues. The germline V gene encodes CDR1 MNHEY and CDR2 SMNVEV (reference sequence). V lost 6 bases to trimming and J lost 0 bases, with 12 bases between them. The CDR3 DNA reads TGTGCCAGCAGCCGACAGATCAACTCCTACGAGCAGTACTTC. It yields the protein CASSRQINSYEQYF.

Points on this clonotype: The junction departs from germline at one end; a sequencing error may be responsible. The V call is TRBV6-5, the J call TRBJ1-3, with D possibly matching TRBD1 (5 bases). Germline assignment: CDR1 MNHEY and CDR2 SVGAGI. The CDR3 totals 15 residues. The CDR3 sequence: CASSPFWDSENTIYF. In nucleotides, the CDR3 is TGTGCCAGCTCCCCATTCTGGGACTCTGAAAACACCATATATTTT.

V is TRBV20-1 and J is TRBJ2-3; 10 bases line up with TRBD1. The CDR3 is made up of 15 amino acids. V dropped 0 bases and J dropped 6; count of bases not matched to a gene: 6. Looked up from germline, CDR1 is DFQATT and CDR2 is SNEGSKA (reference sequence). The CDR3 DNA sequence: TGCAGTGCTAGAGACCCCGGGACAGGGGTGGATACGCAGTATTTT. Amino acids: CSARDPGTGVDTQYF.

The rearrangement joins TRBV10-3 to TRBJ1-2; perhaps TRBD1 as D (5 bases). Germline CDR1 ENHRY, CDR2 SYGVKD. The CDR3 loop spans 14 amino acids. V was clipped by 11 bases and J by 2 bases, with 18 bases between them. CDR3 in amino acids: CAVTPGRPNYGYTF. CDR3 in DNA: TGTGCCGTTACACCAGGGCGCCCAAACTATGGCTACACCTTC.

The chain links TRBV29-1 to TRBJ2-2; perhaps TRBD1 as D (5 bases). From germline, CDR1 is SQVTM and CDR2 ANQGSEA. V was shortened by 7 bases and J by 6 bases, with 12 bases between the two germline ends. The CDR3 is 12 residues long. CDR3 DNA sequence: TGCAGCGCCGCAGACAGCCCCGGGGAGCTGTTTTTT. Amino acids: CSAADSPGELFF.

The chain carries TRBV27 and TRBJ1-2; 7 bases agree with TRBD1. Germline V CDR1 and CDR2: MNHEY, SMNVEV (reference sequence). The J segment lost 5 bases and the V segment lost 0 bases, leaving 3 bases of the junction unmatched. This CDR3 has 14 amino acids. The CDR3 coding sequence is TGTGCCAGCAGTTTATCGGGACAGTTATATGGCTACACCTTC. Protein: CASSLSGQLYGYTF.

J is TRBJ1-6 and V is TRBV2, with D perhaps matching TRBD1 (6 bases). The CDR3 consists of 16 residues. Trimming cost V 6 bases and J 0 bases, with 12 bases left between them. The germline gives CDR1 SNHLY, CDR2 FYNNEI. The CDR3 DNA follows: TGTGCCAGCAGGCAGGGGCTAAGCTCCTATAATTCACCCCTCCACTTT. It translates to CASRQGLSSYNSPLHF. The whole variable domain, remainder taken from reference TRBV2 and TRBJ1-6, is EPEVTQTPSHQVTQMGQEVILRCVPISNHLYFYWYRQILGQKVEFLVSFYNNEISEKSEIFDDQFSVERPDGSNFTLKIRSTKLEDSAMYFCASRQGLSSYNSPLHFGNGTRLTVT.

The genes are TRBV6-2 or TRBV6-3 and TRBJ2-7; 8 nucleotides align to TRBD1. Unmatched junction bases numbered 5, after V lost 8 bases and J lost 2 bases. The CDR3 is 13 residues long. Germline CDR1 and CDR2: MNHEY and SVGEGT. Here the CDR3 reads CASGDRGPYEQYF. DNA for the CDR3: TGTGCCAGCGGAGACAGGGGACCCTACGAGCAGTACTTC.

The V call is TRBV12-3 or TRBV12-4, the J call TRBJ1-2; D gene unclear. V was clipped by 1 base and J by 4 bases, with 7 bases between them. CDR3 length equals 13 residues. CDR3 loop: CASSLGVTYGYTF. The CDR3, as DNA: TGTGCCAGCAGTTTAGGGGTAACCTATGGCTACACCTTC.

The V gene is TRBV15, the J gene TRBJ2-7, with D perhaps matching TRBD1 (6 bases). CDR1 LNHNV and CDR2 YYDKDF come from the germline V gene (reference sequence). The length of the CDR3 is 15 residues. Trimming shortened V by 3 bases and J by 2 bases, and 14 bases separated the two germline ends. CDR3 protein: CATSRTGTIAYEQYF. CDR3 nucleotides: TGTGCCACCAGCAGGACCGGGACAATTGCCTACGAGCAGTACTTC. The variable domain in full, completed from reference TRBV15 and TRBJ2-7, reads DAMVIQNPRYQVTQFGKPVTLSCSQTLNHNVMYWYQQKSSQAPKLLFHYYDKDFNNEADTPDNFQSRRPNTSFCFLDIRSPGLGDTAMYLCATSRTGTIAYEQYFGPGTRLTVT.

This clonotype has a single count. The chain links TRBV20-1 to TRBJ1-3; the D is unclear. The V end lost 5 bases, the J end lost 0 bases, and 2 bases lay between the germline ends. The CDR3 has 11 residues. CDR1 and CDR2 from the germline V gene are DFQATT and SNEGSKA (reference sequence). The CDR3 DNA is TGCAGTGCTGGCTCTGGAAACACCATATATTTT. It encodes CSAGSGNTIYF.

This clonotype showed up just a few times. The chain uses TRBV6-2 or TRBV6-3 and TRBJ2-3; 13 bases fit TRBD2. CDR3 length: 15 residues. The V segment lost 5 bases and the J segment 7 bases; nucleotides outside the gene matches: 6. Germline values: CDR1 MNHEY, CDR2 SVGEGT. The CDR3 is CASSDGLAGVHTQYF. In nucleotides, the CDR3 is TGTGCCAGCAGTGACGGACTAGCGGGAGTCCATACGCAGTATTTT.

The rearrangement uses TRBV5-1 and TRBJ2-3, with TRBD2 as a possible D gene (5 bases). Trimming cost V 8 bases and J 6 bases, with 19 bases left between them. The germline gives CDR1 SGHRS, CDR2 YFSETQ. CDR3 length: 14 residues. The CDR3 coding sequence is TGCGCCAGTTCTATATCCCGGGATGGCGATACGCAGTATTTT. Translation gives CASSISRDGDTQYF.

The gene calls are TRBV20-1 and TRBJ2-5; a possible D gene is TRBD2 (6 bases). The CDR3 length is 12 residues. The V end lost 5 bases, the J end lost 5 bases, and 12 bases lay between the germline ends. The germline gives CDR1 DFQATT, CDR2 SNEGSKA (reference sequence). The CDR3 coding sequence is TGCAGTGCTCCTGGGCGGGACGAGACCCAGTACTTC. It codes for CSAPGRDETQYF.

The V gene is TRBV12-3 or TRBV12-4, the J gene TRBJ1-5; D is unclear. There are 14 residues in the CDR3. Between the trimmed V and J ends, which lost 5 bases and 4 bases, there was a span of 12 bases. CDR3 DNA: TGTGCCAGCAGTCTGACGGGTCAAAATCAGCCCCAGCATTTT. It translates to CASSLTGQNQPQHF.

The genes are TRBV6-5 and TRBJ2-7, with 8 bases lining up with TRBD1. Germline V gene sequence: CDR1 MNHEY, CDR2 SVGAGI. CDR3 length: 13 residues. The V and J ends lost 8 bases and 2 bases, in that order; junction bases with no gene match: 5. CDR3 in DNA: TGTGCCAGCGGCCGGGACAGGACCTACGAGCAGTACTTC. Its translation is CASGRDRTYEQYF.